The entry below describes one TCR beta chain. This sample is drawn from a study of blood T cell repertoires in COVID-19. Study as a whole: The United States, Italy and Spain were the sources of the acute and convalescent COVID-19 samples. Nucleic acid was either cDNA or gDNA, and it came from T cells, B-cell-depleted T cells, or PBMCs.

Original methodology: Amplification of reference gene primers was used by the study to estimate nucleated cell counts. Sequencing was performed with immunoSEQ multiplex PCR; in TCRdb, only in-frame clones are kept and a portion is missing. V, J and clone size reflect that table, while D and trimming were determined from the DNA. The table includes approximately 210,000 clones, almost 85% detected once. Germline-derived CDR1 and CDR2 are ENHRY and SYGVKD. The ends were cut back, 3 bases at V and 4 bases at J, with 16 bases in the middle. This CDR3 spans 16 amino acids. The chain links TRBV10-3 to TRBJ1-5; D remains ambiguous. The TCR sequence derives from a woman aged 40 to 55 with acute or convalescent COVID-19. Sequencing was carried out using peripheral blood. The CDR3 DNA reads TGTGCCATCAGTGAACGCGGTCCGGGGAAAAATCAGCCCCAGCATTTT. Translated, it gives CAISERGPGKNQPQHF.